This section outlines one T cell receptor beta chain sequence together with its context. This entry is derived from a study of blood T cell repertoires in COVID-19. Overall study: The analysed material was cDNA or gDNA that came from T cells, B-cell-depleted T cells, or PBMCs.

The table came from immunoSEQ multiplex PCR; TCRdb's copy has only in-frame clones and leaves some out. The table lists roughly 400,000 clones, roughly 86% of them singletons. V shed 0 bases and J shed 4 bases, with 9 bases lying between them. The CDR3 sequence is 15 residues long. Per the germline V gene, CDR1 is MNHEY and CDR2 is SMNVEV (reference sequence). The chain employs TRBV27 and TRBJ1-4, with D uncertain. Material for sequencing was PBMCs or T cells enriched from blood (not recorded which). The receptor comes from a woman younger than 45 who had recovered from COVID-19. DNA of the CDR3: TGTGCCAGCAGTTTATCAGAGCTCGATAATGAAAAACTGTTTTTT. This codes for CASSLSELDNEKLFF.